The present T cell receptor beta chain was sequenced within a study of blood T cell repertoires in COVID-19 (dated by TCRdb to 2020 to 2022). Regarding the complete study: Samples from collaborators originated in the United States, Italy and Spain and spanned both the acute and convalescent phases of COVID-19. The repertoires were made available in a free public database intended to serve as a resource for research on the immune response to SARS-CoV-2. The dataset comprised deeply sampled blood TCRbeta repertoires from subjects exposed to, actively infected with, or recovered from COVID-19. The prospective study material was composed of cDNA or gDNA derived from T cells, B-cell-depleted T cells, or PBMCs. Where available, HLA class I and class II types were obtained from metadata supplied by the sample provider rather than from assay-based typing. The samples were drawn from the first 160 participants of the ongoing ImmuneRACE study and from over a thousand subjects provided by 6 global collaborators. A de-identified subject ID, COVID-19 status, age in years and sex were almost always included in the sample metadata.

Study-wide conclusions, independent of this receptor: How much clinical and demographic metadata was included differed by source and by participant, and the metadata was provided uncurated.

As concerns this clone: No cognate antigen has been identified for it. No base quality values were provided; no much bigger clone lies one nucleotide off.

Another Seattle source contributed samples from volunteer blood donors who had recovered from COVID-19. Collaborating institutions collected whole blood in K2EDTA tubes following their own protocols. For TCRbeta analysis, collaborators shipped samples as frozen whole blood, isolated PBMCs, or DNA extracted from either of those sample types. CDR1 and CDR2 are drawn from the germline V gene: SGHVS, FQNEAQ. V sheds 6 bases and J sheds 1 base, leaving 10 bases between their ends. From cysteine to phenylalanine, the CDR3 is 14 amino acids long. The CDR3 DNA has 42 bases and is translated from base 1. The immunoSEQ Assay, a bias-controlled multiplex PCR, was used to amplify TCRbeta CDR3 regions from genomic DNA. Concerning the study's data processing: Nucleated cell counts per sample were estimated from amplification of reference gene primers within the assay. Sequence reads were collapsed and filtered to measure the absolute abundance of every unique TCRbeta CDR3 rearrangement. For each sample, productive Simpson clonality was calculated by taking the square root of Simpson's diversity index across productive rearrangements. What TCRdb holds here is the immuneACCESS table cut down to in-frame rearrangements. Part of the clones is not present; checked against another copy, under half of the missing clones reflect an unresolved V gene, and the others are unexplained. V, J and clone size are taken as reported in that table, and D and trimming were inferred from the DNA itself. In this sample the table shows fewer than 200,000 clones, 70% to 90% of which occur a single time. The top ten clones comprise 7.5% to 8% of the sample.

The V and J segments used are TRBV7-8 and TRBJ2-1, with the D gene not confidently named. Sequencing used peripheral blood. This receptor was taken from a man aged 35-49 years who had recovered from COVID-19. The nucleotide sequence reads as follows: TGTGCCAGCAGTTCAGGTGGGTCCTACAATGAGCAGTTCTTC. Its coded protein is CASSSGGSYNEQFF.